This TCR beta chain comes out of a study of blood T cell repertoires in COVID-19. Study-wide background: The origin of the acute and convalescent COVID-19 samples was the United States, Italy and Spain.

The CDR3 has 13 amino acids. The germline gives CDR1 SGHDT, CDR2 YYEEEE. Trimming took off 4 bases at V and 3 bases at J, with 11 bases between the two ends. As handled by the study authors: Reference gene primers were amplified, and this amplification served to estimate nucleated cell counts. Data came from immunoSEQ multiplex PCR; TCRdb stores just in-frame clones and leaves some out. That table furnishes V, J and clone size, whereas the DNA furnished D and trimming. This table has around 200,000 clones, 70% to 90% appearing once. The sequenced sample consisted of peripheral blood. The chain couples TRBV5-6 to TRBJ2-7, with D perhaps matching TRBD2 (5 bases). The clonotype was recovered from a young woman who had recovered from COVID-19. CDR3 loop: CASSLSGNYEQYF. DNA for the CDR3: TGTGCCAGCAGCCTTTCGGGAAACTACGAGCAGTACTTC.